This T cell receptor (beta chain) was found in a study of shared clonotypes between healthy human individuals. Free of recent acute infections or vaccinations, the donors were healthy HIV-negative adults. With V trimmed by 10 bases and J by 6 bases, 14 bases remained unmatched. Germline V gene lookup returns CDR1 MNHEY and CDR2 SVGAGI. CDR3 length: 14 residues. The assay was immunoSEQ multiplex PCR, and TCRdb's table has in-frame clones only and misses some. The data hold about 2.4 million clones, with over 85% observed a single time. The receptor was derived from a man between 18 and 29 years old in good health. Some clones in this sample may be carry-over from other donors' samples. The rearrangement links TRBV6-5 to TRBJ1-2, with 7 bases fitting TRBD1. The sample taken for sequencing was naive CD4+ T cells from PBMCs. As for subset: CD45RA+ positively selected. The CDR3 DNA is TGTGCCACCGCACTGGGACAGAAATCCAATGGCTACACCTTC. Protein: CATALGQKSNGYTF.